These T cell receptor beta chains were read from a single sample in a study of shared clonotypes between healthy human individuals. Only in-frame clones appear in the TCRdb table, and some are missing; sequencing was by immunoSEQ multiplex PCR. The sample lists about 2.2 million clones, about 93% seen once, with less than 2% in the top ten. The sample was naive CD8+ T cells from PBMCs. All receptors derive from a young man in good health. Some clones in this sample may be carry-over from other donors' samples. Each CDR3 is given with its conserved first and last residue. Fields, in order: CDR3 DNA, CDR3 protein, V gene, J gene, D gene, clone size. The D gene is left open where the match is weak. Clone size, where shown, is once, few, many, or a class for clones that have expanded.

TGTGCCAGCAGCAGATACCGGGACCTCGCCTACGAGCAGTACTTC	CASSRYRDLAYEQYF	TRBV11-2	TRBJ2-7	-	-
TGTGCCACCTGGGGACGGGGGGACGCCAAAAACATTCAGTACTTC	CATWGRGDAKNIQYF	TRBV6-6	TRBJ2-4	TRBD2	-
TGTGCCATACGGACAGGGGAGTCGAACACTGAAGCTTTCTTT	CAIRTGESNTEAFF	TRBV10-3	TRBJ1-1	TRBD1	-
TGTGCCAGCAGTTACTCCCAGGGTTACGAGCAGTACTTC	CASSYSQGYEQYF	TRBV6-6	TRBJ2-7	-	-
TGTGCCAGCAGTTTATCCCCGGGAGGGGCTGATACGCAGTATTTT	CASSLSPGGADTQYF	TRBV28	TRBJ2-3	TRBD2	-
TGTGCCAGCAGCTGGGACAGTGCTGTTAATGGCTACACCTTC	CASSWDSAVNGYTF	TRBV5-4	TRBJ1-2	TRBD1	-
TGTGCCAGCAGCTTGTTTCACACTGAAGCTTTCTTT	CASSLFHTEAFF	TRBV5-8	TRBJ1-1	-	-
TGTGCCAGCAGCTTAGGATCTCGGGGGGATACGCAGTATTTT	CASSLGSRGDTQYF	TRBV7-9	TRBJ2-3	-	-
TGTGCCATCAGTGAGAGGTCAGCCTCCTACGAGCAGTACTTC	CAISERSASYEQYF	TRBV10-3	TRBJ2-7	-	-
TGTGCCAGCAGTTTAGACAGCCGGTGGACTGAAGCTTTCTTT	CASSLDSRWTEAFF	TRBV27	TRBJ1-1	-	-
TGCGCCAGCAGTGAAAACAGGGGGAACTATGGCTACACCTTC	CASSENRGNYGYTF	TRBV10-2	TRBJ1-2	TRBD1	-
TGTGCCAGCAGCGGGGGACTAGCCCCCTACAATGAGCAGTTCTTC	CASSGGLAPYNEQFF	TRBV7-6	TRBJ2-1	TRBD2	once
TGTGCCAGCAGTCTCCACTTGACAGGGTACGAGCAGTACTTC	CASSLHLTGYEQYF	TRBV27	TRBJ2-7	TRBD1	once
TGTGCCAGCAGCTTAATCGGAGGGGGAGAAACTGAAGCTTTCTTT	CASSLIGGGETEAFF	TRBV7-2	TRBJ1-1	-	-
TGCGCCAGCAGCCCCCTTAATAACCAGGGAAGAAACACCATATATTTT	CASSPLNNQGRNTIYF	TRBV4-1	TRBJ1-3	-	-
TGCGCCAGCAGTGAGCCACCGAGACTAGAGGATTTCAATGAGCAGTTCTTC	CASSEPPRLEDFNEQFF	TRBV10-1	TRBJ2-1	-	-
TGTGCCAGCAGCCACACCGCGGGGGAGCAGTACTTC	CASSHTAGEQYF	TRBV4-2	TRBJ2-7	-	-
TGTGCCAGCAACGGACTAGCGGGAGGCAGGGGGCAGTTCTTC	CASNGLAGGRGQFF	TRBV28	TRBJ2-1	TRBD2	-
TGTGCCAGCAGTTTAGTCTTAGGCGCTGAAGCTTTCTTT	CASSLVLGAEAFF	TRBV28	TRBJ1-1	-	-
TGCGCCAGCAGCGGCCGACAGGGTACCCCAGATACGCAGTATTTT	CASSGRQGTPDTQYF	TRBV4-1	TRBJ2-3	TRBD1	-
TGTGCCAGCAGCCCCTCCGGGACACCTAATCAGCCCCAGCATTTT	CASSPSGTPNQPQHF	TRBV7-9	TRBJ1-5	-	-
TGTGCCAGCAGTTATCAGCGGAACACCGGGGAGCTGTTTTTT	CASSYQRNTGELFF	TRBV27	TRBJ2-2	-	-
TGTGCCAGCAGCTTGTACAGGGGGAACACTGAAGCTTTCTTT	CASSLYRGNTEAFF	TRBV5-8	TRBJ1-1	TRBD1	-
TGTGCCAGCTCACCATCGATTGGGGAGACCCAGTACTTC	CASSPSIGETQYF	TRBV18	TRBJ2-5	-	-
TGTGCCTGGAGGACGGCGAACACCGGGGAGCTGTTTTTT	CAWRTANTGELFF	TRBV30	TRBJ2-2	-	-
TGTGCCAGCCAGCTCGATAGGGGATACAATGAGCAGTTCTTC	CASQLDRGYNEQFF	TRBV5-6	TRBJ2-1	-	-
TGTGCCAGCATGGTGGGGAACGGGGCCTACGAGCAGTACTTC	CASMVGNGAYEQYF	TRBV27	TRBJ2-7	-	-
TGTGCCAGCAGCTCTCTAGCGGGCGGCCCCTACGAGCAGTACTTC	CASSSLAGGPYEQYF	TRBV7-9	TRBJ2-7	TRBD2	-
TGTGCCAGCAGCTTAAGTGCTCCGGTCAGCACAGATACGCAGTATTTT	CASSLSAPVSTDTQYF	TRBV27	TRBJ2-3	-	-
TGTGCCAGCAGCGCAGGGGGCTCTGGAAACACCATATATTTT	CASSAGGSGNTIYF	TRBV9	TRBJ1-3	TRBD1	-
TGCGCCAGCAGCCAAGAGGACCCAACGAACTATGGCTACACCTTC	CASSQEDPTNYGYTF	TRBV4-1	TRBJ1-2	-	-
TGCGCCAGCTGGTGGGCTAGCGGTGGCAATGAGCAGTTCTTC	CASWWASGGNEQFF	TRBV5-1	TRBJ2-1	TRBD2	-
TGTGCCAGCAGCGGTCCGGGGCAGGAGAACCAAGAGACCCAGTACTTC	CASSGPGQENQETQYF	TRBV13	TRBJ2-5	-	-
TGTGCCAGCAGCTTTTCCGGGGGGGCATTGGGCTACGAGCAGTACTTC	CASSFSGGALGYEQYF	TRBV5-4	TRBJ2-7	TRBD2	-
TGTGCCAGCAGCTTGGGCAGGTACAATGAGCAGTTCTTC	CASSLGRYNEQFF	TRBV7-3	TRBJ2-1	-	-
TGCGCCAGCAGCCAAGTGGGGGGAGGGCCAGACGAGCAGTACTTC	CASSQVGGGPDEQYF	TRBV4-1	TRBJ2-7	TRBD2	-